The T cell receptor (beta chain) under discussion was sequenced for a study of cytomegalovirus exposure and HLA in healthy donors. Study summary: Most donors, roughly 82% of approximately 400 genotyped, fell in the Caucasian-associated ancestry cluster.

As regards this clone: Its target is not known.

V lost 3 bases and J lost 9, with 10 bases in between. The CDR3 loop spans 12 amino acids. CDR1 SGDLS and CDR2 YYNGEE come from the germline V gene. PCR amplification relied on 60 Vbeta primers (plus 13 Jbeta primers). Sequencing was performed with immunoSEQ multiplex PCR; in TCRdb, only in-frame clones are kept and a portion is missing. Found here are fewer than 120,000 clones, approximately 86% of them singletons; the top ten hold approximately 2%. Findings and limits, study-wide: A previous analysis found most TCR beta V segments productive roughly 87% or roughly 30% of the time. From TCR beta sequences, most subjects' HLA-A and HLA-B alleles were reportedly predicted accurately.

This sequence originates from a man aged 35 to 55 in good health and CMV-seronegative. The sample was PBMCs. This chain connects TRBV9 to TRBJ1-5; D perhaps matches TRBD1 (6 bases). The chain's CDR3 is CASSAQGGPQHF. CDR3 DNA sequence: TGTGCCAGCAGCGCACAGGGCGGGCCCCAGCATTTT.